Sequencing of this TCR beta chain was carried out in a study of cytotoxic CD8 clonotypes in ibrutinib-treated CLL. On the study more broadly: Across samples, productive templates numbered 200,000 to 300,000 and productive rearrangements reached approximately 100,000 on average.

Some clones are missing from TCRdb's copy, which holds only in-frame ones; the method was immunoSEQ multiplex PCR. The sample holds fewer than 200,000 clones, about four fifths seen once. Study-wide points: Clonality increased with ibrutinib response but returned toward baseline at progression.

TCR beta libraries used 1.5 to 2.5 micrograms of genomic DNA from cryopreserved PBMCs. Points on this clone: What it recognizes is unknown.

This TCR was sampled from a human donor with chronic lymphocytic leukemia. This specimen consisted of PBMCs, obtained after 24 months of ibrutinib treatment.

CDR3 loop: CASSLGDRGVMNTEAFF. As DNA, the CDR3 is TGCGCCAGCAGCTTGGGGGACAGGGGCGTGATGAACACTGAAGCTTTCTTT. The chain combines TRBV5-1 with TRBJ1-1, with 10 bases lining up with TRBD1. Per the germline V gene, CDR1 is SGHRS and CDR2 is YFSETQ. This CDR3 comprises 17 residues. With 0 bases clipped from V and 0 bases from J, the junction kept 5 bases outside the gene matches.